This is a list of T cell receptor beta chains from one sample in a study of T cells in Graves' hyperthyroidism and ophthalmopathy. TCRdb independently ran MiXCR on the multiplex PCR reads; one entry per CDR3 protein. The data show approximately 400,000 distinct CDR3 sequences, 15% seen once. Specimen: blood. Every receptor here comes from a woman younger than 45 with Graves' hyperthyroidism. Both conserved end residues are part of each CDR3. D genes are given only for firm matches. Clone size is stated in some rows and not others, as once, few, many or a class when expanded.

v_call: TRBV6-2/TRBV6-3; clone_size: .; d_call: .; j_call: TRBJ2-7; cdr3_nt: TGTGCCAGCGCCTCCCTGGACAGCGGCGAGCAGTACTTC; cdr3_aa: CASASLDSGEQYF
v_call: TRBV5-1; clone_size: .; d_call: .; j_call: TRBJ2-7; cdr3_nt: TGCGCCAGCAGGGTTCTAGTACCTCCCTACGAGCAGTACTTC; cdr3_aa: CASRVLVPPYEQYF
v_call: TRBV6-1; clone_size: few; d_call: TRBD1; j_call: TRBJ1-1; cdr3_nt: TGTGCCAGCAGATTGGGACAGGGGAACACTGAAGCTTTCTTT; cdr3_aa: CASRLGQGNTEAFF
v_call: TRBV2; clone_size: .; d_call: TRBD2; j_call: TRBJ2-7; cdr3_nt: TGTGCCAGCAGTGTGACTAGCGGGAGGGCCCCCTACGAGCAGTACTTC; cdr3_aa: CASSVTSGRAPYEQYF
v_call: TRBV12-3/TRBV12-4; clone_size: many; d_call: .; j_call: TRBJ2-7; cdr3_nt: TGTGCCAGCAGTTTTAGGGGCAAGGGCGAGCAGTACTTC; cdr3_aa: CASSFRGKGEQYF
v_call: TRBV5-6; clone_size: .; d_call: TRBD1; j_call: TRBJ1-2; cdr3_nt: TGTGCCAGCACCATAATCGGGACAGCCAACTATGGCTACACCTTC; cdr3_aa: CASTIIGTANYGYTF
v_call: TRBV6-1; clone_size: many; d_call: TRBD2; j_call: TRBJ2-7; cdr3_nt: TGTGCCAGCAGTGATATAGCGGGGATTACCTACGAGCAGTACTTC; cdr3_aa: CASSDIAGITYEQYF
v_call: TRBV10-3; clone_size: many; d_call: .; j_call: TRBJ2-5; cdr3_nt: TGTGCCATCAGTGATTACTTAGGAGGCCAAGAGACCCAGTACTTC; cdr3_aa: CAISDYLGGQETQYF
v_call: TRBV3-1; clone_size: many; d_call: .; j_call: TRBJ2-5; cdr3_nt: TGTGCCAGCAAGGGGTTTGGGGAGACCCAGTACTTC; cdr3_aa: CASKGFGETQYF
v_call: TRBV3-1; clone_size: many; d_call: TRBD2; j_call: TRBJ2-1; cdr3_nt: TGTGCCAGCAGCCAAGATCGTCAAGCGGGACTTGAGCAGTTCTTC; cdr3_aa: CASSQDRQAGLEQFF
v_call: TRBV28; clone_size: .; d_call: TRBD2; j_call: TRBJ2-5; cdr3_nt: TGTGCCAGCAGTTTACTCATAGCGGGGACGGAGACCCAGTACTTC; cdr3_aa: CASSLLIAGTETQYF
v_call: TRBV4-1; clone_size: few; d_call: .; j_call: TRBJ2-1; cdr3_nt: TGCGCCAGCAGCCAAAATCTAGCAACTGAGCAGTTCTTC; cdr3_aa: CASSQNLATEQFF
v_call: TRBV29-1; clone_size: .; d_call: .; j_call: TRBJ2-7; cdr3_nt: TGCAGCGTTTCCGCCCTCGGGGGAGTTGGATATGAGCAGTACTTC; cdr3_aa: CSVSALGGVGYEQYF
v_call: TRBV2; clone_size: few; d_call: .; j_call: TRBJ1-5; cdr3_nt: TGTGCCAGCAGAAGGGCTGATAAAACAGGGATCCAGCATTTT; cdr3_aa: CASRRADKTGIQHF
v_call: TRBV11-2; clone_size: .; d_call: .; j_call: TRBJ1-3; cdr3_nt: TGTGCCAGCAGCTTTACTGGGATAGTTAACGCCATATATTTT; cdr3_aa: CASSFTGIVNAIYF
v_call: TRBV27; clone_size: many; d_call: .; j_call: TRBJ2-7; cdr3_nt: TGTGCCAGCAGTTTAAGCGTCCGAAGCTCCTACGAGCAGTACTTC; cdr3_aa: CASSLSVRSSYEQYF
v_call: TRBV5-1; clone_size: few; d_call: TRBD1; j_call: TRBJ2-7; cdr3_nt: TGCGCCAGCAGCTCAGAAACAGGGGTACTCGAGCAGTACTTC; cdr3_aa: CASSSETGVLEQYF
v_call: TRBV11-2; clone_size: many; d_call: .; j_call: TRBJ1-5; cdr3_nt: TGTGCCAGCAGCTGGGACTGGAGGGGCAATCAGCCCCAGCATTTT; cdr3_aa: CASSWDWRGNQPQHF
v_call: TRBV5-6; clone_size: few; d_call: .; j_call: TRBJ2-1; cdr3_nt: TGTGCCAGCAGCTTGGCCGGGATGGATCTAAAGCAGTTCTTC; cdr3_aa: CASSLAGMDLKQFF
v_call: TRBV2; clone_size: many; d_call: .; j_call: TRBJ2-2; cdr3_nt: TGTGCCAGCAGCTCCCGGACAACCCCGGACGCCGGGGAGCTGTTTTTT; cdr3_aa: CASSSRTTPDAGELFF
v_call: TRBV19; clone_size: few; d_call: TRBD1; j_call: TRBJ1-5; cdr3_nt: TGTGCCAGTGGCGAGCCGGGACAGGGATCTCAGCCCCAGCATTTT; cdr3_aa: CASGEPGQGSQPQHF
v_call: TRBV28; clone_size: .; d_call: TRBD2; j_call: TRBJ2-2; cdr3_nt: TGTGCCAGCAGCCCAGGGACTAGCGGGGAGCTGTTTTTT; cdr3_aa: CASSPGTSGELFF
v_call: TRBV20-1; clone_size: many; d_call: TRBD2; j_call: TRBJ2-7; cdr3_nt: TGCAGTGCTAGATGGACTAGCGGGAGGGCCTACGAGCAGTACTTC; cdr3_aa: CSARWTSGRAYEQYF
v_call: TRBV6-1; clone_size: .; d_call: .; j_call: TRBJ1-5; cdr3_nt: TGTGCCAGTCGCTCGGTCGGGCAGCCCCAGCATTTT; cdr3_aa: CASRSVGQPQHF
v_call: TRBV6-2/TRBV6-3; clone_size: few; d_call: .; j_call: TRBJ1-5; cdr3_nt: TGTGCCAGCAGTTACCAGGGTCTTAGCAATCAGCCCCAGCATTTT; cdr3_aa: CASSYQGLSNQPQHF
v_call: TRBV2; clone_size: few; d_call: TRBD1; j_call: TRBJ1-2; cdr3_nt: TGTGCCAGCAGTACATCGGACAGGGGGCTTGGCTACACCTTC; cdr3_aa: CASSTSDRGLGYTF
v_call: TRBV28; clone_size: .; d_call: .; j_call: TRBJ1-5; cdr3_nt: TGTGCCAGCAGTTCCCCGCTCGGGGGCAATCAGCCCCAGCATTTT; cdr3_aa: CASSSPLGGNQPQHF
v_call: TRBV28; clone_size: .; d_call: TRBD1; j_call: TRBJ2-1; cdr3_nt: TGTGCCAGCAGTTATCACCGACCGGGACAGGGTAGGAATGAGCAGTTCTTC; cdr3_aa: CASSYHRPGQGRNEQFF
v_call: TRBV20-1; clone_size: few; d_call: .; j_call: TRBJ2-1; cdr3_nt: TGCAGTGCTAGCGAGACAGGCTACAATGAGCAGTTCTTC; cdr3_aa: CSASETGYNEQFF